This T cell receptor (beta chain) was captured in a study of blood T cell repertoires in COVID-19. This table comes from immunoSEQ multiplex PCR, and its TCRdb copy is limited to in-frame clones, with some not included. The table shows about 320,000 clones, with 90% occurring only once. Looked up from germline, CDR1 is SGHTA and CDR2 is FQGNSA. The CDR3 is 13 amino acids. With V trimmed by 5 bases and J by 9 bases, 4 bases remained unmatched. The chain has TRBV7-2 and TRBJ1-6, with 7 bases aligning to TRBD1. The source of this sequence is a man in his 60s who had recovered from COVID-19. The specimen sequenced was PBMCs or T cells enriched from blood (not recorded which). This CDR3 is CASSLDRVSPLHF. The CDR3 nucleotides are TGTGCCAGCAGCCTCGACAGGGTTTCACCCCTCCACTTT.